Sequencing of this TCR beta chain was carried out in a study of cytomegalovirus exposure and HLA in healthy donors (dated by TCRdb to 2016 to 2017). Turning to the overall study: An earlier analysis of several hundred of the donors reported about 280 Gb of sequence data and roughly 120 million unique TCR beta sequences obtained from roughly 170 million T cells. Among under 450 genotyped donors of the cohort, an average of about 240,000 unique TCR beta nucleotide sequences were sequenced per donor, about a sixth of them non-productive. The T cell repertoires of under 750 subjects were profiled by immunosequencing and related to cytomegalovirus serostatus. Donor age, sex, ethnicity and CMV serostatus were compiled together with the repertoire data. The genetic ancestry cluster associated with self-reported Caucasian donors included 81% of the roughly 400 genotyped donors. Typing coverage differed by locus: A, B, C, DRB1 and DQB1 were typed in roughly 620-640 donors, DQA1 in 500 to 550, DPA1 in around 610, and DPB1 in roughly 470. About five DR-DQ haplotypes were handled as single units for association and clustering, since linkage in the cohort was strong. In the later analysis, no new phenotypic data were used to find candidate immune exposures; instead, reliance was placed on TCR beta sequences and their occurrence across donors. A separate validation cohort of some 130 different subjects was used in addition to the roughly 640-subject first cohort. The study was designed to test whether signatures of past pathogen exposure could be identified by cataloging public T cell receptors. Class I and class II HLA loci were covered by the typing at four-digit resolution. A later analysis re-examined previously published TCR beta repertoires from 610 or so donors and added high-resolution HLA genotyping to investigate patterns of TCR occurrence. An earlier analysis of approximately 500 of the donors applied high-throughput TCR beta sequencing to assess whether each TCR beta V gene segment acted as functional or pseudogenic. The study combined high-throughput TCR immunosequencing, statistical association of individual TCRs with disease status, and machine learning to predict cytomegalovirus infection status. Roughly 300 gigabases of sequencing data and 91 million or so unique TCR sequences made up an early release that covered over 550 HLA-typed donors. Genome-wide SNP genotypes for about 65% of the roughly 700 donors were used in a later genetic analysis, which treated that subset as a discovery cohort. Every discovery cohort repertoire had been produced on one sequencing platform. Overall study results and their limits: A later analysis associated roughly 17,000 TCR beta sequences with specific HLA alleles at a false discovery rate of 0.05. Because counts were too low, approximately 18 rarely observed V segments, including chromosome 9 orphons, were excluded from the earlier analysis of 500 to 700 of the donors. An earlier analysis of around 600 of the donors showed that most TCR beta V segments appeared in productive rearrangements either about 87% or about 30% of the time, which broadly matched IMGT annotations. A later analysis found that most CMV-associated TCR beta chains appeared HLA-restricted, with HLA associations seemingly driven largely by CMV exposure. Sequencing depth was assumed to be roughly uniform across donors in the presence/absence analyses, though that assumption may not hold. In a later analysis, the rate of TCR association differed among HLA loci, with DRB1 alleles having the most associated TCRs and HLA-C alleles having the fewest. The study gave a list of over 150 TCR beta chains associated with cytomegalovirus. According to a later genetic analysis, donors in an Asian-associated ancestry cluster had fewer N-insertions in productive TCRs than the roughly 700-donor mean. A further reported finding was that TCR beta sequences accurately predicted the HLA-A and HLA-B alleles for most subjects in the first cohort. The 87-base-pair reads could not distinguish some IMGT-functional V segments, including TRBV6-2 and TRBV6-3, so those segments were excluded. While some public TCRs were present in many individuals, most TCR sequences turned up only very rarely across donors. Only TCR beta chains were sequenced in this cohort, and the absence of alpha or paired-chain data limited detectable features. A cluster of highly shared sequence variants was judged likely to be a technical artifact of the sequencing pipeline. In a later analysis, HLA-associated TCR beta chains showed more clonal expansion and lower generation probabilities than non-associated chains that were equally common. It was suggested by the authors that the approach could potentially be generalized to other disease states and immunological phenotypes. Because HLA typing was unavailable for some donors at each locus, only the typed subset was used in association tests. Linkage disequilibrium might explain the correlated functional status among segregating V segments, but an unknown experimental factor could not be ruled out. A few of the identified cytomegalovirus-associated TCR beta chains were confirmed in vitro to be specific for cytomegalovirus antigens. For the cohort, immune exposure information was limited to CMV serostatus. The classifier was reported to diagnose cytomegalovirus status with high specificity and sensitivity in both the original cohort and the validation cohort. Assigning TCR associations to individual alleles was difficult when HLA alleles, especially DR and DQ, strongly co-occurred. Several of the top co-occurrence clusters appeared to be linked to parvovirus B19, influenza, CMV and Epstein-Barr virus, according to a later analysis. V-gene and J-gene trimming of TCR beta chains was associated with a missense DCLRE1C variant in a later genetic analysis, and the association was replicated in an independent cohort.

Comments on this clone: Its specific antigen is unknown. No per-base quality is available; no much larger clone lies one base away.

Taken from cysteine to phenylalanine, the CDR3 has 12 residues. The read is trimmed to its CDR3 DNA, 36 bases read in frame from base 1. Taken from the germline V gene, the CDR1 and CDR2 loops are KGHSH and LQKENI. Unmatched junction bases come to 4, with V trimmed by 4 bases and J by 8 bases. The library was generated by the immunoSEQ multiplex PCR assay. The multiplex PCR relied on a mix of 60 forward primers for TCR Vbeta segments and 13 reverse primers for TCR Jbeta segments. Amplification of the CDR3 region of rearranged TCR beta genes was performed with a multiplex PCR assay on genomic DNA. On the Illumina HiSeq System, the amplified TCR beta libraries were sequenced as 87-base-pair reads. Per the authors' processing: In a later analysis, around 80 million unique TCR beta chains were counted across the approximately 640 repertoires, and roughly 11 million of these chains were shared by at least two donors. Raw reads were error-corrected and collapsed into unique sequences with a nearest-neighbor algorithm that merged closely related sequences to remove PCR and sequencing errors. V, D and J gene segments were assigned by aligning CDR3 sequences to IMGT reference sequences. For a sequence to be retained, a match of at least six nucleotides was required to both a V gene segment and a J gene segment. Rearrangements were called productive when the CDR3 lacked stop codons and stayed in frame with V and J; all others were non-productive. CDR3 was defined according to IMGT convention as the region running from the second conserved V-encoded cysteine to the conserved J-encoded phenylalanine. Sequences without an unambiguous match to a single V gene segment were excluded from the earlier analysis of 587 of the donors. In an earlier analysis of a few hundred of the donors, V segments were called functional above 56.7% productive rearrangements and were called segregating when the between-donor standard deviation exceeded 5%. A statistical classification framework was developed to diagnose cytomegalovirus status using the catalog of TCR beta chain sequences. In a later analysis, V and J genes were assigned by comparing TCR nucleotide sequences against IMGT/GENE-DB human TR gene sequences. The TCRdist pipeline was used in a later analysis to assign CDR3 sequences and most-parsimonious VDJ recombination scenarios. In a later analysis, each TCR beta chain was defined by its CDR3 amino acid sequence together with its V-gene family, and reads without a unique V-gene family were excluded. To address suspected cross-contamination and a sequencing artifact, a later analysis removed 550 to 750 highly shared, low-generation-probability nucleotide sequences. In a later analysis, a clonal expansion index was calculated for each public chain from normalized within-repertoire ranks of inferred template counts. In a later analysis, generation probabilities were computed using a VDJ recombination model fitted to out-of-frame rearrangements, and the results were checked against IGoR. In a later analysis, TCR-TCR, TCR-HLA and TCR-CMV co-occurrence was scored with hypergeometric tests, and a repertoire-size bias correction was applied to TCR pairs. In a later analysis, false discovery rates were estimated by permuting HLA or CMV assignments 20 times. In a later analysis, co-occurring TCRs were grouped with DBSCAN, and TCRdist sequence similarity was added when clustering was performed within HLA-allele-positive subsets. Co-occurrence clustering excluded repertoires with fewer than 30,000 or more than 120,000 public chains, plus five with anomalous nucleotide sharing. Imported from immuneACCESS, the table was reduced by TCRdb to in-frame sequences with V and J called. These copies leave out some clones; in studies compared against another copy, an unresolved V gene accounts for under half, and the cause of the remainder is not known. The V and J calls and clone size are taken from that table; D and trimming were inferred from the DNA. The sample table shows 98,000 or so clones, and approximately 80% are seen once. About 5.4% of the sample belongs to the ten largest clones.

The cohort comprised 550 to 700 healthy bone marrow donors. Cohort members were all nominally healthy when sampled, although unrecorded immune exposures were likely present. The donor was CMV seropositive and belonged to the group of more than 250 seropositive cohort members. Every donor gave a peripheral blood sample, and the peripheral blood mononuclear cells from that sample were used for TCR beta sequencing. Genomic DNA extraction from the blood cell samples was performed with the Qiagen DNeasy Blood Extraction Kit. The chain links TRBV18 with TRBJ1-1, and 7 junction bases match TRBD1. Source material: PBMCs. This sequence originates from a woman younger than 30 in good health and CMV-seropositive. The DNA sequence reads TGTGCCAGCTCACAGGGACAGAGAGAAGCTTTCTTT. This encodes CASSQGQREAFF.